This TCR beta chain was observed in a study of T cells in Graves' hyperthyroidism and ophthalmopathy. The CDR3 is 13 residues long. Per the germline V gene, CDR1 is SGHKS and CDR2 is YYEKEE (reference sequence). V lost 0 bases and J lost 4, with 8 bases in between. RNA transcripts yielded amplified TCR beta CDR3 regions. The primer set for the first-round RT-PCR of the TCR CDR3 was HTBI. TCRdb analysed the multiplex PCR reads with MiXCR anew, one entry per CDR3 protein. Of some 760,000 distinct CDR3 sequences listed, 12% to 15% were seen once; the top ten hold roughly a tenth. Researchers defined stable Graves' hyperthyroidism as no ophthalmopathy progression within 18 months. Exclusion of patients followed from uncontrolled infection, other autoimmune disease, pregnancy or lactation. PBMCs stemmed from less than 13 ml fresh peripheral blood.

The source of this sequence is a woman aged 18-29 years with Graves' hyperthyroidism. The V and J genes are TRBV5-5 and TRBJ2-7, with D hard to call. Material: blood. CDR3 in DNA: TGTGCCAGCAGCTTGGCACTCCAGTACGAGCAGTACTTC. Residues: CASSLALQYEQYF.